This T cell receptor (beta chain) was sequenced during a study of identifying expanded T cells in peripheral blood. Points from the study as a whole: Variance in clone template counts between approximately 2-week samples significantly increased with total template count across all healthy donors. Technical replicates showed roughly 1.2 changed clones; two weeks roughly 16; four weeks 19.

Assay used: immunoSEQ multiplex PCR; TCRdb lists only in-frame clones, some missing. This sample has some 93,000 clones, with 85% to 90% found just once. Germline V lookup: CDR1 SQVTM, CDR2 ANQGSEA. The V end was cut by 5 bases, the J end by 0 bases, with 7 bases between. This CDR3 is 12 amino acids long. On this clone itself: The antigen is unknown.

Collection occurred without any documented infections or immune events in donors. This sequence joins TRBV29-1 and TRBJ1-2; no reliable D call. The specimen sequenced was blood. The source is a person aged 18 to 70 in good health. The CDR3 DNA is TGCAGCGTTTACAGAGCTAACTATGGCTACACCTTC. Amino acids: CSVYRANYGYTF.